Listed here is a single T cell receptor beta chain. Its antigen is not identified. These data come from a study of CXCR3-negative and CXCR3-positive naive CD8 T cells. Libraries of TRB cDNA were made by 5' RACE and carried UMIs. From the 5' RACE reads, TCRdb lists one entry per CDR3 protein and no DNA. There are about 40,000 distinct CDR3 sequences in the sample, with around 1.9% held by the top ten. The CDR3 length is 16 residues. Germline lookup yields CDR1 MDHEN and CDR2 SYDVKM. Findings and limits, study-wide: The authors found comparable surface CD5 between naive subsets and inferred TCR strength from TRB CDR3 properties. Cryopreservation partially decreased CXCR3 expression, and most assays used fresh PBMCs.

This rearrangement joins TRBV28 to TRBJ2-5; TCRdb's D call, TRBD1, is unchecked because there is no DNA. The sequence was obtained from a human donor in good health. Some clones in this sample may be carry-over from other donors' samples. Sequencing input: naive CXCR3- CD8+ T cells from blood. As to subset: CD45RO-CCR7+CD27+CD95- naive CD8+ T cells lacking CXCR3 (TNR3-). The CDR3 sequence: CASSPAWGARQETQYF. Full variable domain (remainder filled in from reference TRBV28 and TRBJ2-5): DVKVTQSSRYLVKRTGEKVFLECVQDMDHENMFWYRQDPGLGLRLIYFSYDVKMKEKGDIPEGYSVSREKKERFSLILESASTNQTSMYLCASSPAWGARQETQYFGPGTRLLVL.